This TCR beta chain is from a study of graft-versus-host responses after intestinal transplantation. Comments on this clone: Its antigen is unidentified. The sample contains more than one DNA sequence encoding this CDR3.

TCRdb keeps only in-frame clones here, not all; method: immunoSEQ multiplex PCR. The sample consists of fewer than 120,000 clones, around 93% of them appearing once. V lost 3 bases, J lost 3 bases, and 1 base stayed unmatched. The CDR3 length is 15 residues. CDR1 is SGHTA and CDR2 is FQGTGA in the germline V gene. This TCR was sampled from a human donor who received an intestinal transplant. Sequencing was performed on unstimulated CD8+ T cells sorted from spleen or lymph node cells, taken before intestinal transplant. The V call is TRBV7-3, the J call TRBJ2-1, with 11 bases matching TRBD2. CDR3 DNA sequence: TGTGCCAGCAGCTTGGGGACTAGCGGCTACAATGAGCAGTTCTTC. It encodes CASSLGTSGYNEQFF.